This paragraph covers one TCR beta chain sequence. Sequencing was performed with immunoSEQ multiplex PCR; in TCRdb, only in-frame clones are kept and a portion is missing. In the table there are about 19,000 clones, about 80% of which are singletons. The data belong to a study of OX40 agonist ivuxolimab in advanced cancers. Germline CDR1 is GTSNPN and CDR2 is SVGIG (reference sequence). The CDR3 has 13 residues. V lost 2 bases and J 4 bases, leaving 9 bases between the germline ends. This rearrangement joins TRBV30 to TRBJ1-5, with a possible D match to TRBD1 (5 bases). The input for sequencing was CD4+ or CD8+ T cells sorted from blood, taken in a trial of the OX40 agonist ivuxolimab. This sequence was found in an adult with an advanced solid tumor such as melanoma, head and neck, liver or kidney cancer. The CDR3 sequence is CAWSPGINQPQHF. The CDR3 DNA follows: TGTGCCTGGAGTCCAGGGATTAATCAGCCCCAGCATTTT.